The 29 T cell receptor beta chains presented below share a single source sample, sequenced in a study of cytomegalovirus exposure and HLA in healthy donors. TCRdb's table, derived via immunoSEQ multiplex PCR, lists solely in-frame clones and lacks some. Seen here are 68,000 or so clones, around 95% observed once, and the top ten hold over 2%. The sequenced material came from PBMCs. These receptors came from a man aged 18 to 29 in good health and CMV-seronegative.

This clone was detected a few times. The chain recombines TRBV6-5 with TRBJ2-2; D is possibly TRBD2 (6 bases). CDR1 and CDR2 (germline): MNHEY, SVGAGI. This CDR3 spans 14 amino acids. Trimming removed 5 bases at V and 7 bases at J, with 14 bases between. Written as DNA, the CDR3 is TGTGCCAGCAGTACCGGGACTCGGGGCGGGGAGCTGTTTTTT. Protein sequence: CASSTGTRGGELFF.

The rearrangement links TRBV5-1 to TRBJ1-4; D might be TRBD1 (6 bases). Trimming took off 3 bases at V and 3 bases at J, with 21 bases between the two ends. The CDR3 is made up of 18 amino acids. Germline V gene data show CDR1 as SGHRS and CDR2 as YFSETQ. In DNA, the CDR3 is TGCGCCAGCAGCTCGCACTACGCACAGGGTACAGCTAATGAAAAACTGTTTTTT. Protein sequence: CASSSHYAQGTANEKLFF.

The chain has TRBV19 and TRBJ2-2; 12 nucleotides align to TRBD1. The CDR3 extends over 15 amino acids. Trimming at V came to 6 bases and at J to 7 bases, leaving 6 bases not matched to a gene. The germline CDR1 and CDR2 sequences are LNHDA and SQIVND (reference sequence). Here the CDR3 reads CASRKGQGADGELFF. CDR3 sequence (DNA): TGTGCCAGTAGAAAGGGACAGGGGGCGGACGGGGAGCTGTTTTTT.

This chain connects TRBV6-5 to TRBJ2-2; D call uncertain. The germline CDR1 and CDR2 sequences are MNHEY and SVGAGI. Trimming left V 0 bases short and J 5 bases short, with 10 bases between. CDR3 size: 15 residues. This CDR3 reads CASSYSTRWTGELFF. In nucleotides, the CDR3 is TGTGCCAGCAGTTACTCGACTCGGTGGACCGGGGAGCTGTTTTTT.

The chain is built from TRBV6-6 and TRBJ2-2; 7 nucleotides match TRBD1. The junction had 4 bases not matched to a gene; V was cut back by 6 bases and J by 0 bases. Germline values: CDR1 MNHNY, CDR2 SVGAGI (reference sequence). The CDR3 loop spans 15 amino acids. The DNA of the CDR3 is TGTGCCAGCAGAAATGACAGGGCGAACACCGGGGAGCTGTTTTTT. Translating it yields CASRNDRANTGELFF.

J is TRBJ2-3 and V is TRBV5-6; TRBD1 agrees at 7 bases. The CDR3 runs to 15 residues. Trimming cost V 6 bases and J 1 base; bases outside gene matches: 8. Germline loops: CDR1 SGHDT, CDR2 YYEEEE. The CDR3 is CASTIQGIGTDTQYF. DNA of the CDR3: TGTGCCAGCACAATACAGGGGATAGGCACAGATACGCAGTATTTT. Using reference TRBV5-6 and TRBJ2-3 for the parts outside the CDR3, the full variable domain is DAGVTQSPTHLIKTRGQQVTLRCSPKSGHDTVSWYQQALGQGPQFIFQYYEEEERQRGNFPDRFSGHQFPNYSSELNVNALLLGDSALYLCASTIQGIGTDTQYFGPGTRLTVL.

The chain uses TRBV5-1 and TRBJ2-2; 8 bases align to TRBD1. V trimming: 0 bases; J trimming: 6 bases; junction bases outside the gene matches: 10. The CDR3 contains 17 residues. Germline assignment: CDR1 SGHRS and CDR2 YFSETQ. CDR3 loop: CASSLGQGARLAGELFF. DNA for the CDR3: TGCGCCAGCAGCTTGGGTCAGGGGGCGAGGCTGGCCGGGGAGCTGTTTTTT.

The chain combines TRBV9 with TRBJ2-2; D gene unclear. The V and J ends lost 3 bases and 5 bases respectively, with 20 bases between them. This CDR3 has 17 residues. From germline, CDR1 is SGDLS and CDR2 YYNGEE. This chain's CDR3 is CASSAKSWAARTGELFF. CDR3 sequence (DNA): TGTGCCAGCAGCGCGAAGAGTTGGGCAGCACGAACCGGGGAGCTGTTTTTT.

The chain joins TRBV7-9 to TRBJ1-3; no reliable D call. This CDR3 is 15 amino acids long. Between the trimmed V and J ends, which lost 5 bases and 7 bases, there was a span of 18 bases. Germline CDR1 SEHNR, CDR2 FQNEAQ (reference sequence). The CDR3 bases are TGTGCCAGCAGCAATAACGCGCAAACTCGCAACACCATATATTTT. It specifies CASSNNAQTRNTIYF.

The chain links TRBV2 to TRBJ2-1, with 7 bases fitting TRBD2. The CDR3 runs to 14 residues. Trimming at V came to 6 bases and at J to 2 bases, leaving 4 bases not matched to a gene. In germline, CDR1 is SNHLY, CDR2 FYNNEI. The CDR3 region is CASRERGPYNEQFF. The CDR3 bases are TGTGCCAGCAGAGAGCGGGGCCCCTACAATGAGCAGTTCTTC.

Only one count was recorded for this clone. The chain uses TRBV27 and TRBJ1-1, with a tentative D call TRBD1 (5 bases). There are 13 residues in the CDR3. Trimming removed 6 bases at V and 2 bases at J, with 10 bases between. Germline CDR1 is MNHEY and CDR2 is SMNVEV (reference sequence). DNA of the CDR3: TGTGCCAGCAGCCTGGGGACTAACACTGAAGCTTTCTTT. Translating it yields CASSLGTNTEAFF.

The chain is built from TRBV9 and TRBJ1-2; 7 nucleotides match TRBD1. The length of the CDR3 is 13 residues. V lost 4 bases and J lost 2; bases outside the gene matches: 2. Germline CDR1 reads SGDLS; CDR2 reads YYNGEE. CDR3 region: CASSPDRNYGYTF. CDR3 nucleotides: TGTGCCAGCAGCCCGGACAGGAACTATGGCTACACCTTC.

This clone was seen a single time. The rearrangement uses TRBV28 and TRBJ2-1, with TRBD2 matching 8 bases. Looked up from germline, CDR1 is MDHEN and CDR2 is SYDVKM. The CDR3 sequence is 18 residues long. V shed 4 bases, J shed 2 bases, and the junction held 13 bases outside the gene matches. This CDR3 is CASSSFAGLAGPYNEQFF. CDR3 DNA sequence: TGTGCCAGCAGTTCGTTCGCTGGCCTAGCGGGTCCCTACAATGAGCAGTTCTTC.

As regards this clone: One junction end disagrees with the germline gene, perhaps due to a read error. The same CDR3 can be traced to other DNA sequences in this sample. The chain employs TRBV7-8 and TRBJ1-2; TRBD1 is a possible D gene (5 bases). CDR1 is SGHVS and CDR2 is FQNEAQ in the germline V gene. The CDR3 has 16 residues. CDR3 sequence (DNA): TGTGCTAGCAGCTTAAACACCGGGACTGCGGGTTATGGCTACACCTTC. It specifies CASSLNTGTAGYGYTF.

V usage is TRBV27 and J usage is TRBJ2-2; TRBD2 might be the D (5 bases). The length of the CDR3 is 16 residues. Trimming shortened V by 4 bases and J by 0 bases, and 12 bases separated the two germline ends. Germline lookup yields CDR1 MNHEY and CDR2 SMNVEV (reference sequence). The CDR3 loop reads CASSSVREPNTGELFF. The CDR3 DNA is TGTGCCAGCAGTTCGGTACGGGAACCGAACACCGGGGAGCTGTTTTTT.

Note on this clone: At one of its ends the junction is not consistent with the germline gene, which may arise from a read error. This chain connects TRBV7-7 to TRBJ1-1; D not resolved. From germline, CDR1 is SSHAT and CDR2 FNYEAQ (reference sequence). This CDR3 region has 13 residues. This chain's CDR3 is CASSLDRNTEAFF. DNA of the CDR3: TGTGCTAGCAGCTTAGATAGGAACACTGAAGCTTTCTTT.

The chain links TRBV7-8 to TRBJ1-2, with unresolved D. CDR1 SGHVS and CDR2 FQNEAQ come from the germline V gene. V lost 5 bases and J lost 8, with 15 bases in between. The CDR3 runs to 13 residues. The CDR3 DNA reads TGTGCCAGCAGCCCGCATCGAACAGACGGCTACACCTTC. Amino acids: CASSPHRTDGYTF.

The genes are TRBV12-5 and TRBJ2-1; 15 nucleotides match TRBD2. The CDR3 is 18 residues long. Germline lookup yields CDR1 LGHNT and CDR2 FRNRAP. The trim removed 3 bases at V and 1 base at J, leaving 4 bases unmatched. CDR3 DNA: TGTGCTAGTGGTTTCCGAGGGACTAGCGGGAGGTCCTACAATGAGCAGTTCTTC. As protein: CASGFRGTSGRSYNEQFF. The full variable domain, with the rest looked up from reference TRBV12-5 and TRBJ2-1, is DARVTQTPRHKVTEMGQEVTMRCQPILGHNTVFWYRQTMMQGLELLAYFRNRAPLDDSGMPKDRFSAEMPDATLATLKIQPSEPRDSAVYFCASGFRGTSGRSYNEQFFGPGTRLTVL.

The CDR3: CASSLASDRAYGYTF. CDR3 sequence (DNA): TGTGCCAGCAGCTTAGCTTCGGACAGGGCCTATGGCTACACCTTC. The V call is TRBV7-8, the J call TRBJ1-2, with TRBD1 identical over 8 bases. This CDR3 comprises 15 residues. The germline gives CDR1 SGHVS, CDR2 FQNEAQ. Trimming at V came to 0 bases and at J to 4 bases, leaving 4 bases not matched to a gene.

Comments on this clone: Other DNA variants within this sample encode the same CDR3. The rearrangement links TRBV2 to TRBJ2-5, with no clear D. The V and J ends lost 11 bases and 1 base respectively, with 11 bases between them. Germline CDR1 and CDR2: SNHLY and FYNNEI. This CDR3 spans 12 amino acids. The DNA of the CDR3 is TGTGCCTCTCGAGGCAGCCAAGAGACCCAGTACTTC. Amino acids: CASRGSQETQYF. Combining the CDR3 with reference TRBV2 and TRBJ2-5 gives the whole variable domain EPEVTQTPSHQVTQMGQEVILRCVPISNHLYFYWYRQILGQKVEFLVSFYNNEISEKSEIFDDQFSVERPDGSNFTLKIRSTKLEDSAMYFCASRGSQETQYFGPGTRLLVL.

This chain connects TRBV6-5 to TRBJ1-3; D unresolved. The CDR3 is 14 residues long. V lost 3 bases, J lost 0 bases, and 6 bases lay in between. Germline CDR1 is MNHEY and CDR2 is SVGAGI. The CDR3 here is CASSYDNSGNTIYF. CDR3 in DNA: TGTGCCAGCAGTTATGACAACTCTGGAAACACCATATATTTT.

The chain is built from TRBV28 and TRBJ2-7; 8 bases line up with TRBD1. The CDR3 is made up of 14 amino acids. Trimming at V came to 2 bases and at J to 4 bases, leaving 4 bases not matched to a gene. CDR1 and CDR2 from the germline V gene are MDHEN and SYDVKM. The CDR3 nucleotides are TGTGCCAGCAGTTTACAGGGGGCGATTTACGAGCAGTACTTC. Protein product: CASSLQGAIYEQYF.

The chain links TRBV6-5 to TRBJ2-2, with D perhaps TRBD2 (6 bases). Trimming shortened V by 5 bases and J by 1 base, and 11 bases separated the two germline ends. Germline V gives CDR1 MNHEY, CDR2 SVGAGI. The CDR3 has 15 residues. DNA for the CDR3: TGTGCCAGCAGTCGAAGCGGGCAGAACACCGGGGAGCTGTTTTTT. Its translation is CASSRSGQNTGELFF.

J is TRBJ1-5 and V is TRBV12-5, with 8 bases identical to TRBD1. V dropped 1 base and J dropped 4; count of bases not matched to a gene: 6. The CDR3 contains 16 residues. The germline CDR1 and CDR2 sequences are LGHNT and FRNRAP. This CDR3 reads CASGLGGDRLNQPQHF. CDR3 DNA: TGTGCTAGTGGTTTGGGGGGGGACAGGTTAAATCAGCCCCAGCATTTT. The whole variable domain, remainder taken from reference TRBV12-5 and TRBJ1-5, is DARVTQTPRHKVTEMGQEVTMRCQPILGHNTVFWYRQTMMQGLELLAYFRNRAPLDDSGMPKDRFSAEMPDATLATLKIQPSEPRDSAVYFCASGLGGDRLNQPQHFGDGTRLSIL.

J is TRBJ1-2 and V is TRBV28, with D tentatively TRBD1 (6 bases). The V end lost 5 bases, the J end lost 3 bases, and 10 bases lay between the germline ends. This CDR3 contains 13 residues. CDR1 and CDR2 from the germline V gene are MDHEN and SYDVKM. As DNA, the CDR3 is TGTGCCAGCAGTCCTGGACAGTACTATGGCTACACCTTC. This translates into CASSPGQYYGYTF.

V usage is TRBV6-1 and J usage is TRBJ2-7; 10 bases are shared with TRBD1. With V trimmed by 0 bases and J by 3 bases, 2 bases remained unmatched. Germline V gene data show CDR1 as MNHNS and CDR2 as SASEGT. The CDR3 loop spans 15 amino acids. DNA of the CDR3: TGTGCCAGCAGTGAAGCAGGGACAGGGGTCTACGAGCAGTACTTC. The encoded protein is CASSEAGTGVYEQYF.

Only one count was recorded for this clone. The V gene is TRBV7-9, the J gene TRBJ2-7; D may be TRBD1 (6 bases). Trimming removed 1 base from V and 1 base from J, with 8 bases in between. CDR3 length: 14 residues. CDR1 is SEHNR, CDR2 FQNEAQ, per germline (reference sequence). CDR3 in amino acids: CASSLGTDSYEQYF. DNA of the CDR3: TGTGCCAGCAGCTTAGGGACAGATTCCTACGAGCAGTACTTC.

The rearrangement joins TRBV2 to TRBJ1-2; D is unresolved. Germline assignment: CDR1 SNHLY and CDR2 FYNNEI. V lost 9 bases, J lost 6 bases, and 11 bases lay in between. The CDR3 is 11 amino acids. CDR3 in amino acids: CARTGANGYTF. The CDR3 DNA reads as TGTGCCAGGACTGGTGCGAATGGCTACACCTTC. Combining the CDR3 with reference TRBV2 and TRBJ1-2 gives the whole variable domain EPEVTQTPSHQVTQMGQEVILRCVPISNHLYFYWYRQILGQKVEFLVSFYNNEISEKSEIFDDQFSVERPDGSNFTLKIRSTKLEDSAMYFCARTGANGYTFGSGTRLTVV.

The rearrangement joins TRBV29-1 to TRBJ1-2; 12 nucleotides align to TRBD1. Germline values: CDR1 SQVTM, CDR2 ANQGSEA. The CDR3 spans 14 residues. As DNA, the CDR3 is TGCCTCGTTTTGGGACAGGGGGCTGACTATGGCTACACCTTC. Residues: CLVLGQGADYGYTF. The variable domain in full, completed from reference TRBV29-1 and TRBJ1-2, reads SAVISQKPSRDICQRGTSLTIQCQVDSQVTMMFWYRQQPGQSLTLIATANQGSEATYESGFVIDKFPISRPNLTFSTLTVSNMSPEDSSIYLCLVLGQGADYGYTFGSGTRLTVV.